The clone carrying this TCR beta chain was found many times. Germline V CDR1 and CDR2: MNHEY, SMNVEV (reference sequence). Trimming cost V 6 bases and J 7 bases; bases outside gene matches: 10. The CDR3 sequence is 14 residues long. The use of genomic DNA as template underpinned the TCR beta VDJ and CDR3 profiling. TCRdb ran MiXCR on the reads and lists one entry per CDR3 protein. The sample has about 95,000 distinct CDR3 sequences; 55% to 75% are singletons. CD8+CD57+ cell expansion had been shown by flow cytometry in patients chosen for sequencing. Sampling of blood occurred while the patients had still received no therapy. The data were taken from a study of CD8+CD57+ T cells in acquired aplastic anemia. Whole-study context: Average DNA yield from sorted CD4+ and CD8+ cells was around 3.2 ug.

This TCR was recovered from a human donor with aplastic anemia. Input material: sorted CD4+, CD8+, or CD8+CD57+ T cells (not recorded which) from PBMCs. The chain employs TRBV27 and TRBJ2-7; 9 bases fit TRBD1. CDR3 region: CASSDRGALGEQYF. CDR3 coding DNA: TGTGCCAGCAGCGACAGGGGGGCCCTAGGGGAGCAGTACTTC.